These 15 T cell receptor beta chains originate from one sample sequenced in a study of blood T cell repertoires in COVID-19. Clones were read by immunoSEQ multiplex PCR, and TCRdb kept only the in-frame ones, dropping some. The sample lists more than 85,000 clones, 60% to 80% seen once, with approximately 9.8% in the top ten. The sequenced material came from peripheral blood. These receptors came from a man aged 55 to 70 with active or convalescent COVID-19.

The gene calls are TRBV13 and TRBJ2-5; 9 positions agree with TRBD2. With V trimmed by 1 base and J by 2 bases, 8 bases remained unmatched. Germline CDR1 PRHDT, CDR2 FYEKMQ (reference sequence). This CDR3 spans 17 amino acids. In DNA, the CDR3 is TGTGCCAGCAGCTTAGTCGGGCTAGCGGGAACTCAAGAGACCCAGTACTTC. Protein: CASSLVGLAGTQETQYF.

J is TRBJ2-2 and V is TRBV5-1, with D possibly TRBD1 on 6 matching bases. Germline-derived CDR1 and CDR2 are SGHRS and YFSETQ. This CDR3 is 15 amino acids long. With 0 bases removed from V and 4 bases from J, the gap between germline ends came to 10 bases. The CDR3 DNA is TGCGCCAGCAGCTTGGTGGGACAAACCACCGGGGAGCTGTTTTTT. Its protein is CASSLVGQTTGELFF.

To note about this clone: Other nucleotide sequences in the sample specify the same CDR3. The CDR3 protein is CASSSPGRGSEKLFF. The CDR3 DNA reads as TGTGCCAGCAGTTCCCCCGGCAGGGGAAGCGAAAAACTGTTTTTT. The chain links TRBV28 to TRBJ1-4; maybe TRBD1 (6 bases). This CDR3 has 15 amino acids. Germline lookup yields CDR1 MDHEN and CDR2 SYDVKM. Trimming shortened V by 4 bases and J by 8 bases, and 17 bases separated the two germline ends. The whole variable domain, remainder taken from reference TRBV28 and TRBJ1-4, is DVKVTQSSRYLVKRTGEKVFLECVQDMDHENMFWYRQDPGLGLRLIYFSYDVKMKEKGDIPEGYSVSREKKERFSLILESASTNQTSMYLCASSSPGRGSEKLFFGSGTQLSVL.

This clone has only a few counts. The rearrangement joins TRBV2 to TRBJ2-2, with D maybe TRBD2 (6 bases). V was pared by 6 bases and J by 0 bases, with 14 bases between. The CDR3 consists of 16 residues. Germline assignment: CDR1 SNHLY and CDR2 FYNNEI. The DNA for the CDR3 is TGTGCCAGCAGGGATCTAGCGCTCGCGAACACCGGGGAGCTGTTTTTT. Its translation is CASRDLALANTGELFF.

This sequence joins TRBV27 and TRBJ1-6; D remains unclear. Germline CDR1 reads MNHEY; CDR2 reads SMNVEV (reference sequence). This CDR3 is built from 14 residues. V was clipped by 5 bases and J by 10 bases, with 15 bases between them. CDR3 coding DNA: TGTGCCAGCAGTGTAACTTCTACCCGGTCACCCCTCCACTTT. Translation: CASSVTSTRSPLHF.

This CDR3 reads CATKGTGWDGELFF. CDR3 DNA: TGTGCCACCAAGGGAACAGGCTGGGACGGGGAGCTGTTTTTT. This chain joins TRBV24-1 and TRBJ2-2, with TRBD1 as a possible D gene (5 bases). The CDR3 runs 14 residues. Germline V CDR1 and CDR2: KGHDR, SFDVKD. V was clipped by 8 bases and J by 7 bases, with 16 bases between them.

The CDR3 coding sequence is TGTGCCAGCAGTACGACAGGGCCCGCTGGCTATGGCTACACCTTC. Its translation: CASSTTGPAGYGYTF. The V and J genes are TRBV6-2 or TRBV6-3 and TRBJ1-2, with 7 positions matching TRBD1. The V and J ends lost 5 bases and 4 bases, in that order; junction bases with no gene match: 10. In germline, CDR1 is MNHEY, CDR2 SVGEGT. CDR3 size: 15 residues.

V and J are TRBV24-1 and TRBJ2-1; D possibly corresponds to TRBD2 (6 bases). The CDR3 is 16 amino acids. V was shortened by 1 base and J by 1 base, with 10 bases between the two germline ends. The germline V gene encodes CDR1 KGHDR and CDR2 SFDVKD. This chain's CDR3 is CATSDFTGRSYNEQFF. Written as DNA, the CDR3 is TGTGCCACCAGTGATTTTACGGGGAGGTCCTACAATGAGCAGTTCTTC.

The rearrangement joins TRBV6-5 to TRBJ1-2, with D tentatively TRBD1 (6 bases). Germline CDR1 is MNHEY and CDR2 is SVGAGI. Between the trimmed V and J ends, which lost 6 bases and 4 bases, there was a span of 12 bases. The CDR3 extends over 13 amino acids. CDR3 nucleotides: TGTGCCAGCAGCCCCAGGGGAATCTATGGCTACACCTTC. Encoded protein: CASSPRGIYGYTF.

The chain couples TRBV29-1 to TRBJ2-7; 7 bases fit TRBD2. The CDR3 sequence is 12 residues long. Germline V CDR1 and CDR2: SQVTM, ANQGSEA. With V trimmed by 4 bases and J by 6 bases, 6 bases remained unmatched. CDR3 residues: CSVGGSRGEQYV. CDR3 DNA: TGCAGCGTTGGCGGGAGCCGCGGCGAGCAGTACGTC.

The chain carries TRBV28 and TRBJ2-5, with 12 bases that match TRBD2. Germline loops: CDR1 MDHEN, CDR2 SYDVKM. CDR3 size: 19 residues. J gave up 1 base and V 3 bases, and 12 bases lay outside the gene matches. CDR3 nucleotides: TGTGCCAGCAGTTTTGGGCCGGAGGGACTAGCGGGCCTCCAAGAGACCCAGTACTTC. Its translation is CASSFGPEGLAGLQETQYF.

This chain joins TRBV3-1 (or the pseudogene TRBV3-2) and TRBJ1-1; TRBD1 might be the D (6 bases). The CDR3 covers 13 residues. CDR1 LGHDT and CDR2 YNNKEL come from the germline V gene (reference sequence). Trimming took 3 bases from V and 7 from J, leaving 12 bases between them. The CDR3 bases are TGTGCCAGCAGCCAGGCAGGGGCGAATGAAGCTTTCTTT. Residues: CASSQAGANEAFF.

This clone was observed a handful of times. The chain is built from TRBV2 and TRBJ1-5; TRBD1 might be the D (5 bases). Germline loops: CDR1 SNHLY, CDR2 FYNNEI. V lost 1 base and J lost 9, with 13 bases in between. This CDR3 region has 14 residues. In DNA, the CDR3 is TGTGCCAGCAGTGAAGATGGGGCGTCATGGCCCCAGCATTTT. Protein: CASSEDGASWPQHF.

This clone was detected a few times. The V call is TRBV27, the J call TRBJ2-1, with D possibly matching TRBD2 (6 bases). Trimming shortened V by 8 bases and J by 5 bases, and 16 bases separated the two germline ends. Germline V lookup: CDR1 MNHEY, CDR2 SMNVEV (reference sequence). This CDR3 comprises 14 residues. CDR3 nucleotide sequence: TGTGCCAGCGCCTCAGCCGGGACTCACAATGAGCAGTTCTTC. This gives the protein CASASAGTHNEQFF.

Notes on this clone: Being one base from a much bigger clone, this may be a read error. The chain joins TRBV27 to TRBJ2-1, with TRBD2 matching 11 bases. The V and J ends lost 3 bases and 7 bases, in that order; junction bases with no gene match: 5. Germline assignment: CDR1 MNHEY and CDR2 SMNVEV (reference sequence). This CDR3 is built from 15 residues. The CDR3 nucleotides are TGTGCCAGCAGTTTGGGGCTAGCGGGAGGAAATGAGCAGTTCTTC. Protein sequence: CASSLGLAGGNEQFF.